The source of this TCR beta chain is a study of a mutant IDH1 vaccine in newly diagnosed glioma. Study background: Standard pretreatment was either radiotherapy, temozolomide, or, for most, radiochemotherapy with temozolomide.

Sequenced by immunoSEQ multiplex PCR; TCRdb stores in-frame clones only, minus some. The repertoire consists of 58,000 or so clones, with about 90% occurring once and the leading ten covering 1.3% to 1.5%. This clone was recorded only once. Its antigen is not known. As to time point: week 23, last vaccination. A 20-mer mutant IDH1 peptide at 300 ug was injected subcutaneously with topical imiquimod. The CDR3 contains 12 residues. In germline, CDR1 is SNHLY, CDR2 FYNNEI. Trimming took 6 bases from V and 4 from J, leaving 9 bases between them. Source: PBMCs, taken from a glioma patient whose treatment included an IDH1 peptide vaccine. The chain joins TRBV2 to TRBJ2-5; D may be TRBD2 (5 bases). The source of this sequence is a man aged 35 to 55 with glioma. CDR3 residues: CASSYAGETQYF. CDR3 in DNA: TGTGCCAGCAGCTACGCGGGAGAGACCCAGTACTTC. Full variable domain (missing parts from reference TRBV2 and TRBJ2-5): EPEVTQTPSHQVTQMGQEVILRCVPISNHLYFYWYRQILGQKVEFLVSFYNNEISEKSEIFDDQFSVERPDGSNFTLKIRSTKLEDSAMYFCASSYAGETQYFGPGTRLLVL.